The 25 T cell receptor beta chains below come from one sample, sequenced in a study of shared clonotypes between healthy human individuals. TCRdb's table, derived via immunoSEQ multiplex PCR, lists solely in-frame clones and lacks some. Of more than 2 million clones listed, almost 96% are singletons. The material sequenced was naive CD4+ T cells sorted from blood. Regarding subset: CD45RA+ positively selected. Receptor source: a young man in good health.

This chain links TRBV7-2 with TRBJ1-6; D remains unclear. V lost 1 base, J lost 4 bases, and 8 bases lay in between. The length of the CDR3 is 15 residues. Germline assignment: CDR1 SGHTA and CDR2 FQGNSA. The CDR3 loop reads CASSLEANYNSPLHF. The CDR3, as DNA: TGTGCCAGCAGCTTAGAAGCAAATTATAATTCACCCCTCCACTTT.

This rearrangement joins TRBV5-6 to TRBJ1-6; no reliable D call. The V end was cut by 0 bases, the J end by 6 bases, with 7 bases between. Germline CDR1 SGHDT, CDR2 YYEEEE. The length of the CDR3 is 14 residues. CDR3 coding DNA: TGTGCCAGCAGCTTGGTTGCGGGTAATTCACCCCTCCACTTT. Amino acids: CASSLVAGNSPLHF.

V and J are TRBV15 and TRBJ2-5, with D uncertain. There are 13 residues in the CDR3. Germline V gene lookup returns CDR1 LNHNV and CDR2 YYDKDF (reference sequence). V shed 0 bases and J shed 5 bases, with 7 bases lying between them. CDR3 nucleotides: TGTGCCACCAGCAGAGATAGGCGGGAGACCCAGTACTTC. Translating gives CATSRDRRETQYF.

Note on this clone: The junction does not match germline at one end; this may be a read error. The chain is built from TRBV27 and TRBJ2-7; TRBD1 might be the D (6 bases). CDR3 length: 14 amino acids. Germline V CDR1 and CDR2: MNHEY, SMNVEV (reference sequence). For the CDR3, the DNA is TGTGCCAGCAGTCCCCGACAGGTAGCCTACGAGCAGTACTTT. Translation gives CASSPRQVAYEQYF.

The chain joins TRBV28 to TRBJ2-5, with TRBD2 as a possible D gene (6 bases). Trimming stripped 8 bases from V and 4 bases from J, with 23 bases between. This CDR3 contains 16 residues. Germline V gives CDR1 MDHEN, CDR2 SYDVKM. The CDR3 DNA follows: TGTGCCAGCGCACGCCACGGCCGGGGGATTGGAGAGACCCAGTACTTC. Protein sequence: CASARHGRGIGETQYF.

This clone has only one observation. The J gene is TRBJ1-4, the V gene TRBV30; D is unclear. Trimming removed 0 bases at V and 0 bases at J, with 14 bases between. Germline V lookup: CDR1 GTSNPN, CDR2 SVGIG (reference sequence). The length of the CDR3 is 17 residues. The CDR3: CAWSVMGRSSTNEKLFF. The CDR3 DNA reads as TGTGCCTGGAGTGTCATGGGCAGATCGTCAACTAATGAAAAACTGTTTTTT. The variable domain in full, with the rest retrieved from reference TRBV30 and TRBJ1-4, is SQTIHQWPATLVQPVGSPLSLECTVEGTSNPNLYWYRQAAGRGLQLLFYSVGIGQISSEVPQNLSASRPQDRQFILSSKKLLLSDSGFYLCAWSVMGRSSTNEKLFFGSGTQLSVL.

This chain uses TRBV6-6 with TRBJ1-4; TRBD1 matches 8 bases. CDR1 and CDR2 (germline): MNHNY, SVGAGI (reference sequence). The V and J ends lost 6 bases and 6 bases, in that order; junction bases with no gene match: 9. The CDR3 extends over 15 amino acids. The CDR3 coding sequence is TGTGCCAGCAGCACCGGGGACAGGACTTATGAAAAACTGTTTTTT. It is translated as CASSTGDRTYEKLFF.

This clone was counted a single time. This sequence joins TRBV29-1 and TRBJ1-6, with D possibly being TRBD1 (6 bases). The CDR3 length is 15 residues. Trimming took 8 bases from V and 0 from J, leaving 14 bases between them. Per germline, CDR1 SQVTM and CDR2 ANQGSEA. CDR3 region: CSPTGNCSYNSPLHF. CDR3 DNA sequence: TGCAGCCCAACAGGGAATTGCTCCTATAATTCACCCCTCCACTTT.

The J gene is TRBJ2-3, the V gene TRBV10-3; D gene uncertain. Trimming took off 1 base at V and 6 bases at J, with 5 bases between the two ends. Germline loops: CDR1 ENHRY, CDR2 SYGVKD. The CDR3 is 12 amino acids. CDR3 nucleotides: TGTGCCATCAGTGAGTTGGGCGATACGCAGTATTTT. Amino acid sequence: CAISELGDTQYF.

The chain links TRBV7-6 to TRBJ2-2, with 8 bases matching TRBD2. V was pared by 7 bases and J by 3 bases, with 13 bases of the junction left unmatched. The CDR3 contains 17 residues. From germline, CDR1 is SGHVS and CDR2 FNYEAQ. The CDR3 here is CASTIQDGTSYTGELFF. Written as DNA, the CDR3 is TGTGCCAGCACCATCCAAGACGGGACTAGTTACACCGGGGAGCTGTTTTTT.

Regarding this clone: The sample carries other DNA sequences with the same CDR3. CDR3 in amino acids: CSAQADTQYF. CDR3 in DNA: TGCAGTGCCCAAGCAGATACGCAGTATTTT. J is TRBJ2-3 and V is TRBV20-1; unclear D gene. Germline CDR1 reads DFQATT; CDR2 reads SNEGSKA (reference sequence). Trimming took off 6 bases at V and 4 bases at J, with 5 bases between the two ends. The length of the CDR3 is 10 residues.

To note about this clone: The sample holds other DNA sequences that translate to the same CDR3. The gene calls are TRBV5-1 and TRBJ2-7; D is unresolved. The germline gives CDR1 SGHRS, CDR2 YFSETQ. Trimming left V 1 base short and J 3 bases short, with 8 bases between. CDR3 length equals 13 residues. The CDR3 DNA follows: TGCGCCAGCAGCTTGACCGCAGACTACGAGCAGTACTTC. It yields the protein CASSLTADYEQYF.

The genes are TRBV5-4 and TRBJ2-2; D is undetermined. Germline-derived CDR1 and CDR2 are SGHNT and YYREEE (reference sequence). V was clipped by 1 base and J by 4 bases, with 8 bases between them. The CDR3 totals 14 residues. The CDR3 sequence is CASSLRWGTGELFF. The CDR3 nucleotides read TGTGCCAGCAGCTTGAGATGGGGCACCGGGGAGCTGTTTTTT.

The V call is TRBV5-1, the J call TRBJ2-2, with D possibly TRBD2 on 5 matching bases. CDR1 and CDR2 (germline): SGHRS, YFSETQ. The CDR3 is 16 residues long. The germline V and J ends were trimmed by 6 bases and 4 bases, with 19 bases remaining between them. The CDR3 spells CASTPVTGWGTGELFF. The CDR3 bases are TGCGCCAGCACCCCGGTGACGGGGTGGGGCACCGGGGAGCTGTTTTTT.

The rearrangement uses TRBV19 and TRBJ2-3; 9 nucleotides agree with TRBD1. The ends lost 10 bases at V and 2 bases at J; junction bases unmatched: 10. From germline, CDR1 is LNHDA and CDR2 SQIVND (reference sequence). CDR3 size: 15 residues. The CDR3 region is CATKDRGVPTDTQYF. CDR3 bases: TGTGCCACAAAGGACAGGGGAGTCCCCACAGATACGCAGTATTTT.

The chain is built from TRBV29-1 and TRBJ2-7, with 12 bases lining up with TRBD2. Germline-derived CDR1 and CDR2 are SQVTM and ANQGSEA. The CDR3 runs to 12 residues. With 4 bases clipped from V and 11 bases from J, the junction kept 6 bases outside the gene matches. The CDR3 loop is CSVGLAGDGKYF. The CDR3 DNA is TGCAGCGTTGGACTAGCGGGAGATGGGAAGTACTTC.

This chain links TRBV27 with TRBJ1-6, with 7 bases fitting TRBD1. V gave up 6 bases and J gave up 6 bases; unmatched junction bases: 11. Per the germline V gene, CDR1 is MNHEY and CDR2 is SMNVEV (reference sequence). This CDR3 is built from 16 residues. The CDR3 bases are TGTGCCAGCAGAGCCCAGACAGGGTACCCTAATTCACCCCTCCACTTT. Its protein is CASRAQTGYPNSPLHF.

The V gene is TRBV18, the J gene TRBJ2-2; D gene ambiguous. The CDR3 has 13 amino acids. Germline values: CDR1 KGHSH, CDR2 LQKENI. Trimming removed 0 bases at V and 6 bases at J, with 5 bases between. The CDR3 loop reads CASSPPVAGELFF. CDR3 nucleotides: TGTGCCAGCTCACCACCGGTTGCCGGGGAGCTGTTTTTT.

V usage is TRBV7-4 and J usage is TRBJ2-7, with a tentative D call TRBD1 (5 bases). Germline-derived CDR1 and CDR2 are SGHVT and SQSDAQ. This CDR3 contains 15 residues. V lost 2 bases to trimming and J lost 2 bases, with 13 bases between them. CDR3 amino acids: CASSLTRTHTYEQYF. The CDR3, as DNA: TGTGCCAGCAGCTTAACCCGGACACACACCTACGAGCAGTACTTC.

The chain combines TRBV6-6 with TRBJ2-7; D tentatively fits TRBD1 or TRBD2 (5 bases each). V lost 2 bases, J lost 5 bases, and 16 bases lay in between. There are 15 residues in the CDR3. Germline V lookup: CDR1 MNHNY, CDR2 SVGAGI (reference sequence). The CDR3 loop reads CASSYVGAGRHEQYF. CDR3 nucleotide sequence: TGTGCCAGCAGTTACGTCGGGGCGGGTCGACACGAGCAGTACTTC.

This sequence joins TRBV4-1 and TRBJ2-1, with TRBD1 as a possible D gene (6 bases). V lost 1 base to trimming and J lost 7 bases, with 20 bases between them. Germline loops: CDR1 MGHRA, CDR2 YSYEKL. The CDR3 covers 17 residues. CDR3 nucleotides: TGCGCCAGCAGCCAAGTCAGAGGGGGAAAGTTACAGAATGAGCAGTTCTTC. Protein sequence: CASSQVRGGKLQNEQFF.

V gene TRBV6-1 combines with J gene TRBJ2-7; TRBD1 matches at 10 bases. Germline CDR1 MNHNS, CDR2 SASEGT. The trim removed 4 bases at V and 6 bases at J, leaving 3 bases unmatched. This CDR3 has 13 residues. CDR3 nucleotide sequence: TGTGCCAGCAGTGGGGACAGGGGAGGCGAGCAGTACTTC. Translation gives CASSGDRGGEQYF.

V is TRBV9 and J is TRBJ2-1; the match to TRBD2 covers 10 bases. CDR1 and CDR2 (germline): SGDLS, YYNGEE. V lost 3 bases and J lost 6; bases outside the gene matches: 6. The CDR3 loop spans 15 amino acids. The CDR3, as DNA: TGTGCCAGCAGCGAGACTAGCGGGCCCTTCAATGAGCAGTTCTTC. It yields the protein CASSETSGPFNEQFF. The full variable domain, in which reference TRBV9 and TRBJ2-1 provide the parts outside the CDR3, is DSGVTQTPKHLITATGQRVTLRCSPRSGDLSVYWYQQSLDQGLQFLIQYYNGEERAKGNILERFSAQQFPDLHSELNLSSLELGDSALYFCASSETSGPFNEQFFGPGTRLTVL.

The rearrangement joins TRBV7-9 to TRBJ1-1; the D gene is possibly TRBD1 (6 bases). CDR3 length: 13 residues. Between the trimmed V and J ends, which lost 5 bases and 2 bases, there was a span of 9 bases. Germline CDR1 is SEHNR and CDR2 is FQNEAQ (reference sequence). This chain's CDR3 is CASSVDSNTEAFF. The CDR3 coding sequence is TGTGCCAGCAGCGTGGACAGCAACACTGAAGCTTTCTTT.

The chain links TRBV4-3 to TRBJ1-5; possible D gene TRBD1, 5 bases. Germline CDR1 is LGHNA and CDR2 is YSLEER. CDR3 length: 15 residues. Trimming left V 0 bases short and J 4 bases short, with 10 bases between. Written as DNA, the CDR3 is TGCGCCAGCAGCCAAGATCACGGGGGGAATCAGCCCCAGCATTTT. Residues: CASSQDHGGNQPQHF.